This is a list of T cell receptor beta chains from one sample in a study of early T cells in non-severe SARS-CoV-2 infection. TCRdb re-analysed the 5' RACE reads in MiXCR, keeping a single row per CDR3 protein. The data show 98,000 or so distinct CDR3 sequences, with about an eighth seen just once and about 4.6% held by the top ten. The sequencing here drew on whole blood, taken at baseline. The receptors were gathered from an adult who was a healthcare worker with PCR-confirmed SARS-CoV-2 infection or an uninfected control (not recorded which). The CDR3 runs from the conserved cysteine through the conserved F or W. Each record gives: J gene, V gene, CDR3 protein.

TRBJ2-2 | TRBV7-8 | CASSLAIRDTGELFF
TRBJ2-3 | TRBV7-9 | CASSGWRRTDTQYF
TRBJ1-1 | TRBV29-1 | CSAGTGNTEAFF
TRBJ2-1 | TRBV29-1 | CSGGGGSNEQFF
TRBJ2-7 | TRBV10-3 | CAISGTEAYEQYF
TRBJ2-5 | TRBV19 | CASMGTGLETQYF
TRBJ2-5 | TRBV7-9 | CASSPTSLGETQYF
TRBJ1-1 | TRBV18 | CASSRSTGLNTEAFF
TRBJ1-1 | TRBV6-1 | CASSEVESTEAFF
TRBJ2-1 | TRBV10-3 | CAISERGGFLDDHNEQFF
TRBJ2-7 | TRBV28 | CASSEETYEQYF